A single TCR beta chain is shown here with its context. Its antigen is undetermined. This sample stems from a study of shared clonotypes between healthy human individuals. CDR3 length equals 15 residues. Per germline, CDR1 SGHNT and CDR2 YYREEE (reference sequence). With 9 bases removed from V and 2 bases from J, the gap between germline ends came to 17 bases. Donors, healthy HIV-negative adults, lacked recent acute infections or vaccinations. Repertoires were generated with immunoSEQ multiplex PCR, while TCRdb's copy carries only in-frame clones and drops some. The table lists 2 million to 2.5 million clones, 93% of them singletons, with about 0.37% in the top ten. Whole-study findings and limits: Sharing across a handful of donors was seen in approximately 5.2% of naive CD4 clonotypes. The four-donor shared clonotypes exceeded non-shared clonotypes in generation probability, with non-shared ones scoring lower.

The sequence was obtained from a man younger than 30 in good health. Some clones in this sample may be carry-over from other donors' samples. The chain employs TRBV5-4 and TRBJ1-4; D possibly corresponds to TRBD1 (6 bases). Sequencing used naive CD4+ T cells from PBMCs. Subset: CD45RA+ positively selected. CDR3 region: CATGAGVTTNEKLFF. CDR3 DNA: TGTGCCACGGGGGCAGGGGTAACGACTAATGAAAAACTGTTTTTT.